This TCR beta chain derives from a study of T-cell memory formation after mild COVID-19. About the study: Most TCR clusters belonged to a single donor. Study observations and caveats: Confirmation was lacking for SARS-CoV-2 specificity of second-wave clones that peaked on day 37.

Germline V CDR1 and CDR2: GTSNPN, SVGIG (reference sequence). This CDR3 has 14 amino acids. V lost 4 bases and J lost 1; bases outside the gene matches: 5. In regard to this clonotype: The antigen is unknown.

5'RACE primed from the constant segment yielded TCR alpha and TCR beta cDNA libraries bearing sample barcodes and UMIs. TCRdb redid the calling of the 5' RACE reads with MiXCR, one entry per CDR3 protein. The sample lists hundreds of thousands of distinct CDR3 sequences; roughly a quarter were seen once. J is TRBJ2-7 and V is TRBV30; 9 bases agree with TRBD1. Sequencing was carried out using PBMCs or a T cell subset sorted from them (not recorded which). This clonotype originated in an adult woman who had mild COVID-19 (a few samples of this study predate the infection). Cell type and time point are not known. CDR3 sequence: CAWNGGTGSYEQYF. In nucleotides, the CDR3 is TGTGCCTGGAACGGCGGGACAGGGTCCTACGAGCAGTACTTC.